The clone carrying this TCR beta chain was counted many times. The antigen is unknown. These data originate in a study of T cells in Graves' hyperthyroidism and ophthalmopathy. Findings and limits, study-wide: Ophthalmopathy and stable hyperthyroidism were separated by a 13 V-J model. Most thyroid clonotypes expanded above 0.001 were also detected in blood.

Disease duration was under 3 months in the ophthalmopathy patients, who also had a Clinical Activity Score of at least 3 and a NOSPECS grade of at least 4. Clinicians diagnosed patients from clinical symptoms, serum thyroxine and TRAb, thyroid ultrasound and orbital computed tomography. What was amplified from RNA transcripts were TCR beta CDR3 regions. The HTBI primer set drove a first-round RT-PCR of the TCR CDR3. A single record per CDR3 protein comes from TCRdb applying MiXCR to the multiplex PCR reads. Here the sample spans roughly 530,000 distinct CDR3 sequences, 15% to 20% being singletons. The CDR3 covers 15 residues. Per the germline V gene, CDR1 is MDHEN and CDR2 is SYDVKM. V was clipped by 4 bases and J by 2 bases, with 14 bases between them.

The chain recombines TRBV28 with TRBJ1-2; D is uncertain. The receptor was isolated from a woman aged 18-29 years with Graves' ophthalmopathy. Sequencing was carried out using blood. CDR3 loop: CASSSPLGWNYGYTF. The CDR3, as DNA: TGTGCCAGCAGTTCACCTCTGGGATGGAACTATGGCTACACCTTC.